This T cell receptor beta chain was sequenced in a study of cytotoxic CD8 clonotypes in ibrutinib-treated CLL. T cells were sequenced at a targeted depth of 1 in 200,000 to 1 in 1 million. Produced via immunoSEQ multiplex PCR; TCRdb's table is partial and in-frame only. The sample has 65,000 to 95,000 clones; more than 70% are singletons. In the case of this clone: Its cognate antigen is unknown.

Study conclusions and caveats: The study found baseline clonality above age-matched healthy donors, tracking circulating CD8+ T-cell counts.

This CDR3 comprises 15 residues. Trimming removed 5 bases at V and 5 bases at J, with 17 bases between. From germline, CDR1 is SGHNT and CDR2 YYREEE (reference sequence). The receptor comes from a human donor with chronic lymphocytic leukemia. Sequencing used PBMCs, obtained before ibrutinib treatment. The J gene is TRBJ1-5, the V gene TRBV5-4; D is ambiguous. CDR3 sequence: CASSQDPGSHQPQHF. CDR3 bases: TGTGCCAGCAGTCAGGACCCCGGGAGTCATCAGCCCCAGCATTTT.